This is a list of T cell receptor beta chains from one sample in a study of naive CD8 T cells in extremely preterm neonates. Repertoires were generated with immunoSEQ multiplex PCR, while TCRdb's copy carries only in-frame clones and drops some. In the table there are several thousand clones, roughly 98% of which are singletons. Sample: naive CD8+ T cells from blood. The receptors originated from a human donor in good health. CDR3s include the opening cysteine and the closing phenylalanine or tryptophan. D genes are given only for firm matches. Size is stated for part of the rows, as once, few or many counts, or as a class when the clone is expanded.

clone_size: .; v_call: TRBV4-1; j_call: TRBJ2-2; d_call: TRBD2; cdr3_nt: TGCGCCAGCAGCCCAAGAGGTGGTAGCGGGGGGGTAAACACCGGGGAGCTGTTTTTT; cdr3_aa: CASSPRGGSGGVNTGELFF
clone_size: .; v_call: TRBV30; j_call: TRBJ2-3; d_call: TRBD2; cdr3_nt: TGTGCCTGGAGTGTACTGGGTGGGGGGGGCACAGATACGCAGTATTTT; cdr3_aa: CAWSVLGGGGTDTQYF
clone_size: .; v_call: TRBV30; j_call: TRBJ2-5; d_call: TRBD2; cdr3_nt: TGTGCCTGGAGTGCGACTAGCGTGGGAGAGACCCAGTACTTC; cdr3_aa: CAWSATSVGETQYF
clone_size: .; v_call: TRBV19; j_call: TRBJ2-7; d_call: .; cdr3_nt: TGTGCCAGTAGTATAGGGGACATCGGATGGGACTACGAGCAGTACTTC; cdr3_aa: CASSIGDIGWDYEQYF
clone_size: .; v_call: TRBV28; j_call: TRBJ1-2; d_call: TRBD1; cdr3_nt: TGTGCCAGCAGGCCACTCCCTCTCGGGACAGGGCTAAACGGCTACACCTTC; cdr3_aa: CASRPLPLGTGLNGYTF
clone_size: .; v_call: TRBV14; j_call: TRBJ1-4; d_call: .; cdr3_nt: TGTGCCAGCAGCCAAGGCCCGGGGGGATGGAATGAAAAACTGTTTTTT; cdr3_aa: CASSQGPGGWNEKLFF
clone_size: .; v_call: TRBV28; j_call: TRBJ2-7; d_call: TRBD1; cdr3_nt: TGTGCCAGCAGCGAACCGGACAGGGGGGTTTTTTACGAGCAGTACTTC; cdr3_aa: CASSEPDRGVFYEQYF
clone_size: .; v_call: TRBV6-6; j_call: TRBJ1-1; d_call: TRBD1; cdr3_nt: TGTGCCAGCAGTTGGGACAGGGTCCCTGAAGCTTTCTTT; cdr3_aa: CASSWDRVPEAFF
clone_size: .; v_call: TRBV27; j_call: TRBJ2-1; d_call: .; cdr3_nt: TGTGCCAGCAGTCCGTCAGCCCCTAGCGCACCCTACAATGAGCAGTTCTTC; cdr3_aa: CASSPSAPSAPYNEQFF
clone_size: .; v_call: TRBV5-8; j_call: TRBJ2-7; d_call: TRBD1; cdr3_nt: TGTGCCAGCAGCTTTGGACAGGGGGCTCGCTACGAGCAGTACTTC; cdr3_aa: CASSFGQGARYEQYF
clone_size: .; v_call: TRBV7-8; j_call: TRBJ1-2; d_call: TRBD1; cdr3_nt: TGTGCCAGCAGCCCAGGGACAGGGACCTATGGCTACACCTTC; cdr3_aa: CASSPGTGTYGYTF
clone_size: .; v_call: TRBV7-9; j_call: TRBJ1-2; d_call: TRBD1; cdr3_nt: TGTGCCAGCAGCTTTCGGGCAGGGGGCGATGGCTACACCTTC; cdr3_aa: CASSFRAGGDGYTF
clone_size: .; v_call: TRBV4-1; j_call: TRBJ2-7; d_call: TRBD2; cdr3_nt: TGCGCCAGCAGCCAAGGACTAGCGGGGTCCTACGAGCAGTACTTC; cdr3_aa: CASSQGLAGSYEQYF
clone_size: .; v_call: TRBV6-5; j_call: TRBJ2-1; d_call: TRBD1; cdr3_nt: TGTGCCAGCAGAAAAGGACAGGGCAGTTTCCATGAGCAGTTCTTC; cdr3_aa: CASRKGQGSFHEQFF
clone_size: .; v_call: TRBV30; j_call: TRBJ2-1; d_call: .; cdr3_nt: TGTGCCTGGGGCGTCGGGGTGGTGTACAATGAGCAGTTCTTC; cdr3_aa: CAWGVGVVYNEQFF
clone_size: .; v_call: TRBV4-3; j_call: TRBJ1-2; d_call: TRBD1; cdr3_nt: TGCGCCAGCAGCCAAGAGGGGGACAGGGGTGGTGGCTACACCTTC; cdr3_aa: CASSQEGDRGGGYTF
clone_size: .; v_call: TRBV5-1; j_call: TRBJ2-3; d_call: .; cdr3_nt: TGCGCCAGCAGCCTGGGACCGAGGGATACGCAGTATTTT; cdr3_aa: CASSLGPRDTQYF
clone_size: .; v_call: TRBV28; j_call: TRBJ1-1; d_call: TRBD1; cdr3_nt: TGTGCCAGCAGTTTAGAGGCAGGGGGAACTGAAGCTTTCTTT; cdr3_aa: CASSLEAGGTEAFF
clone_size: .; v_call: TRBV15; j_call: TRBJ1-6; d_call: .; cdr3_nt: TGTGCCACCAGCAGAGATTGGGCCGGGGTTAATTCACCCCTCCACTTT; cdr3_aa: CATSRDWAGVNSPLHF
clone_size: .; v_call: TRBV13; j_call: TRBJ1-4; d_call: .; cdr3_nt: TGTGCCAGCAGGGGGAGGGTTGGCGAAAAACTGTTTTTT; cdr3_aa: CASRGRVGEKLFF
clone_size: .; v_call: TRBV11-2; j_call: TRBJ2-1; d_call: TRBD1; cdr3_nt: TGTGCCAGCAGCTTAGATCCCGGACAGGGGGCCTACAATGAGCAGTTCTTC; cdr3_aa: CASSLDPGQGAYNEQFF
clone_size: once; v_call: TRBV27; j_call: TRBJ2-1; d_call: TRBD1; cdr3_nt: TGTGCCAGCAGCGGACAGGGCTGGGATGAGCAGTTCTTC; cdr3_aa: CASSGQGWDEQFF
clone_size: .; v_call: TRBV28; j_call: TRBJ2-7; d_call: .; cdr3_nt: TGTGCCAGCAGTTTAGAGGACGACAGCTCCTACGAGCAGTACTTC; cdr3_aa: CASSLEDDSSYEQYF
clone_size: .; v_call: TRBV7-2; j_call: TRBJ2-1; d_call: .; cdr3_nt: TGTGCCAGCAGCTTAACCACTGCAATCGAGCAGTTCTTC; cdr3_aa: CASSLTTAIEQFF
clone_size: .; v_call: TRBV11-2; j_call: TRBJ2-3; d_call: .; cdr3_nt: TGTGCCAGCAGCTTAAATGAAGGTGGGCACACAGATACGCAGTATTTT; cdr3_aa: CASSLNEGGHTDTQYF
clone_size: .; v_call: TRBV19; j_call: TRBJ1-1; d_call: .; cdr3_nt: TGTGCCAGTAGTATCCCTCGGGTGATTGGGACTGAAGCTTTCTTT; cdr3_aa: CASSIPRVIGTEAFF
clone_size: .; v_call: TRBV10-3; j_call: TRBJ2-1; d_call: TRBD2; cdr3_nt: TGTGCCACCTACTGGACTAGCGGGAGTAGAGATGAGCAGTTCTTC; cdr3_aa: CATYWTSGSRDEQFF
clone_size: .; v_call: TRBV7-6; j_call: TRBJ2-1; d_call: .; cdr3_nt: TGTGCCAGCAGCTTAATTCTGGGCGGCGGGAACTACAATGAGCAGTTCTTC; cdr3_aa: CASSLILGGGNYNEQFF
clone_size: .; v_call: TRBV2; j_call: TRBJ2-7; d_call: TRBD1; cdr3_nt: TGTGCCAGCAGTGCCTCCGGGACAGCCCCCTACGAGCAGTACTTC; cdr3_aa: CASSASGTAPYEQYF
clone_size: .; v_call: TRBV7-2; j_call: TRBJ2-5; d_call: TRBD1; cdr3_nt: TGTGCCAGCAGTCCCTCTCCGGGACAGAAGCAAGAGACCCAGTACTTC; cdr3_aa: CASSPSPGQKQETQYF
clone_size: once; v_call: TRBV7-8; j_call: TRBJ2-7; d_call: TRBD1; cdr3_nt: TGTGCCAGCAGTTTACAGGGGGACAGCGAGCAGTACTTC; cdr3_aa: CASSLQGDSEQYF
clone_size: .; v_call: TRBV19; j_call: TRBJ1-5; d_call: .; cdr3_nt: TGTGCCAGTAGTATAGATCGGGCGGAGGACAATCAGCCCCAGCATTTT; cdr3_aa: CASSIDRAEDNQPQHF
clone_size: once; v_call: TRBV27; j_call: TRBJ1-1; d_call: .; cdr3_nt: TGTGCCAGCAGTTTGACAGGGAACACTGAAGCTTTCTTT; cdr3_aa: CASSLTGNTEAFF
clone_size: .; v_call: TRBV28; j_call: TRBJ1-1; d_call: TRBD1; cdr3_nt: TGTGCCAGCACCGAGACAGGGGGAGTTGAAGCTTTCTTT; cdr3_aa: CASTETGGVEAFF
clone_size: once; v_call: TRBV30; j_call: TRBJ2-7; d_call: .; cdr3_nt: TGTGCCTGGAGTGTGGCAGGTCCGGGGGAGCAGTACTTC; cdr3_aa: CAWSVAGPGEQYF
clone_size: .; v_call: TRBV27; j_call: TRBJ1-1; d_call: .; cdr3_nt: TGTGCCAGCAGTTTATCGTGGCGGGCGAACACTGAAGCTTTCTTT; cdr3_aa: CASSLSWRANTEAFF
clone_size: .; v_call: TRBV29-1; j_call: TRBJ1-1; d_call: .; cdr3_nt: TGCAGCGTTCAGGTTGTCAGGAACACTGAAGCTTTCTTT; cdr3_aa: CSVQVVRNTEAFF
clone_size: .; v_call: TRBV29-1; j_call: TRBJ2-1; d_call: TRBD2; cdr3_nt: TGCAGCGCCCACCTCACCCAGGTAGCGGGATATGAGCAGTTCTTC; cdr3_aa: CSAHLTQVAGYEQFF
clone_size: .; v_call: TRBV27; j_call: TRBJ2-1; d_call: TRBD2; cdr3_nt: TGTGCCAGCGGAGCCGGGGGGAGTCCCTACAATGAGCAGTTCTTC; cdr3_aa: CASGAGGSPYNEQFF
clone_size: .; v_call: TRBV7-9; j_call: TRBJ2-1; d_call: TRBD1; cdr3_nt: TGTGCCAGCAGCTTATATGGACAGGATGGACTCTACAATGAGCAGTTCTTC; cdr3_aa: CASSLYGQDGLYNEQFF
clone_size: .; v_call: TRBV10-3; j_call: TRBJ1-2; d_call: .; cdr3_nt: TGTGCCATCAGTGAGACCGGGGGGGACGGCTACACCTTC; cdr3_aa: CAISETGGDGYTF